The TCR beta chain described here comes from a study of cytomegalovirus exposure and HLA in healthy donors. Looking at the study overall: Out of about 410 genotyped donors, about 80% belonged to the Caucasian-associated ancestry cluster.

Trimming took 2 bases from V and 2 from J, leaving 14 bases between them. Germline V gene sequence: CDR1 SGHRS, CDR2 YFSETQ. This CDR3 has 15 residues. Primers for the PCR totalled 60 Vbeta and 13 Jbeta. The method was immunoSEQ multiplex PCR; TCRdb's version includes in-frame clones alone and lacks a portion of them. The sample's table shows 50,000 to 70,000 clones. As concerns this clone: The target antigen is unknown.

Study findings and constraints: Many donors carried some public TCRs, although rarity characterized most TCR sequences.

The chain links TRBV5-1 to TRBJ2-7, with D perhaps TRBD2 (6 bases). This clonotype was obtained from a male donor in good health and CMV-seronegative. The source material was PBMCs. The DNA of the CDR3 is TGCGCCAGCAGCTTCTCCGGCGGGGCGGCCTACGAGCAGTACTTC. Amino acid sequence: CASSFSGGAAYEQYF.